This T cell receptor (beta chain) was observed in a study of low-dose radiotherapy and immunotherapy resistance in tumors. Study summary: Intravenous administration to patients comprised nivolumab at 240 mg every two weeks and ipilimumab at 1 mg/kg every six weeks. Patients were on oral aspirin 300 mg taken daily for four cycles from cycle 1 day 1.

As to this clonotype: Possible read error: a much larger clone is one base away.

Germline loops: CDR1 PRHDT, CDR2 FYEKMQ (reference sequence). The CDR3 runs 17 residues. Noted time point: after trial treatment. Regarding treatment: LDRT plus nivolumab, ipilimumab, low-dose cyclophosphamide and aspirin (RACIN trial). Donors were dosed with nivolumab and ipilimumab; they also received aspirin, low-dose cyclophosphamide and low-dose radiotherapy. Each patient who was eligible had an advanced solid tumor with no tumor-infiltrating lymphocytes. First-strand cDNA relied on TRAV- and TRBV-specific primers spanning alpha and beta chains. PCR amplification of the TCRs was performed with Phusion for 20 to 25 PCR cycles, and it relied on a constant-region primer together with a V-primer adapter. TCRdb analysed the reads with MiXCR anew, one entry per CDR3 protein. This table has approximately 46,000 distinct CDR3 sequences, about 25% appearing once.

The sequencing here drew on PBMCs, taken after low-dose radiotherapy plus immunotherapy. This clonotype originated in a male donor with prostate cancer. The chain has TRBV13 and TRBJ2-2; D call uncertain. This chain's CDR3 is CTSSPTTDRSNTGELFF. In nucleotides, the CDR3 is TGTACCAGCAGCCCCACCACAGATCGCTCGAACACCGGGGAGCTGTTTTTT.